The 23 T cell receptor beta chains presented below share a single source sample, sequenced in a study of T-cell reconstitution after alpha-beta-depleted transplantation in children. Unique molecular identifiers were incorporated into the prepared TCRbeta library. TCRdb re-called the PCR reads through MiXCR, storing one row per CDR3 protein. The sample consists of about 830,000 distinct CDR3 sequences, roughly 15% of them appearing once. Sequencing used PBMCs, mostly from graft donor cells, obtained 360 days after TCRalphabeta/CD19-depleted stem cell transplant. The receptors originated from a male patient between 5 and 17 years old who had a stem cell transplant for acute lymphoblastic leukemia, so the T cells may come from the graft donor.

The CDR3 is CASRTDQGATAQHF. CDR3 DNA: TGCGCCAGCAGGACGGACCAGGGGGCCACGGCTCAGCATTTT. The chain uses TRBV5-1 and TRBJ1-5, with 8 bases matching TRBD1. CDR3 length: 14 residues. Germline CDR1 reads SGHRS; CDR2 reads YFSETQ. The trim removed 5 bases at V and 13 bases at J, leaving 14 bases unmatched.

The V and J genes are TRBV5-1 and TRBJ1-1, with 7 bases aligning to TRBD1. V lost 4 bases and J lost 4; bases outside the gene matches: 7. The CDR3 totals 14 residues. Germline CDR1 reads SGHRS; CDR2 reads YFSETQ. The CDR3 DNA reads as TGCGCCAGCAGCAACAGGGGTGGGAGCACTGAAGCTTTCTTT. This encodes CASSNRGGSTEAFF. The full variable domain, completed using reference TRBV5-1 and TRBJ1-1, is KAGVTQTPRYLIKTRGQQVTLSCSPISGHRSVSWYQQTPGQGLQFLFEYFSETQRNKGNFPGRFSGRQFSNSRSEMNVSTLELGDSALYLCASSNRGGSTEAFFGQGTRLTVV.

The rearrangement links TRBV6-5 to TRBJ2-3; 10 positions agree with TRBD2. Trimming took 6 bases from V and 2 from J; bases not matched to a gene: 8. This CDR3 has 16 residues. The germline V gene has CDR1 MNHEY and CDR2 SVGAGI. This CDR3 reads CASSRRGLADTDTQYF. The CDR3 DNA sequence: TGTGCCAGCAGCCGTCGCGGACTAGCGGACACAGATACGCAGTATTTT.

The rearrangement joins TRBV18 to TRBJ2-5, with 10 nucleotides matching TRBD2. This CDR3 spans 16 amino acids. J gave up 5 bases and V 5 bases, and 11 bases lay outside the gene matches. Germline V gene lookup returns CDR1 KGHSH and CDR2 LQKENI. In nucleotides, the CDR3 is TGTGCCAGCTCAACGACCTTAGCGGGAGGTGCGGAGACCCAGTACTTC. It specifies CASSTTLAGGAETQYF.

The chain carries TRBV14 and TRBJ1-6; 8 bases are shared with TRBD1. Germline V gives CDR1 SGHDN, CDR2 FVKESK. The CDR3 runs to 15 residues. Trimming cost V 3 bases and J 7 bases; bases outside gene matches: 5. The CDR3 bases are TGTGCCAGCAGCCAGAACAGGGGGAAGAATTCACCCCTCCACTTT. Translating it yields CASSQNRGKNSPLHF.

The chain recombines TRBV10-3 with TRBJ2-2, with D tentatively TRBD2 (5 bases). The length of the CDR3 is 13 residues. Germline assignment: CDR1 ENHRY and CDR2 SYGVKD. The ends were cut back, 8 bases at V and 2 bases at J, with 9 bases in the middle. The CDR3 loop is CAIQRDNTGELFF. CDR3 nucleotides: TGTGCCATCCAGAGGGATAACACCGGGGAGCTGTTTTTT.

This clonotype was counted a few times. This rearrangement joins TRBV5-4 to TRBJ2-2; 10 bases fit TRBD2. This CDR3 is built from 17 residues. Trimming cost V 2 bases and J 1 base; bases outside gene matches: 5. Germline CDR1 is SGHNT and CDR2 is YYREEE (reference sequence). In nucleotides, the CDR3 is TGTGCCAGCAGCTTTCGCGGACTAGCGGTGAACACCGGGGAGCTGTTTTTT. This sequence encodes CASSFRGLAVNTGELFF. Combining the CDR3 with reference TRBV5-4 and TRBJ2-2 gives the whole variable domain ETGVTQSPTHLIKTRGQQVTLRCSSQSGHNTVSWYQQALGQGPQFIFQYYREEENGRGNFPPRFSGLQFPNYSSELNVNALELDDSALYLCASSFRGLAVNTGELFFGEGSRLTVL.

This clonotype was counted many times. This sequence joins TRBV9 and TRBJ2-1; D might be TRBD1 (5 bases). Deletions cut 0 bases from V and 0 bases from J, with 10 bases between. In germline, CDR1 is SGDLS, CDR2 YYNGEE. This CDR3 region has 16 residues. CDR3 region: CASSVVRRGSYNEQFF. DNA for the CDR3: TGTGCCAGCAGCGTAGTGAGAAGGGGCTCCTACAATGAGCAGTTCTTC.

This clonotype was seen only a few times. The chain employs TRBV5-1 and TRBJ2-3; TRBD2 matches 9 bases. This CDR3 region has 19 residues. V shed 0 bases, J shed 2 bases, and the junction held 13 bases outside the gene matches. From germline, CDR1 is SGHRS and CDR2 YFSETQ. CDR3 sequence (DNA): TGCGCCAGCAGCTTGGATATATGGACTAGCGAAAACCCCACAGATACGCAGTATTTT. Its protein product is CASSLDIWTSENPTDTQYF.

The rearrangement joins TRBV15 to TRBJ2-7, with 7 bases identical to TRBD2. The CDR3 totals 15 residues. Losses at the gene ends were 0 bases for V and 2 bases for J; bases not matched to a gene: 4. Germline V gene data show CDR1 as LNHNV and CDR2 as YYDKDF (reference sequence). In DNA form, the CDR3 reads TGTGCCACCAGCAGAGAGGGAGGGAACACCTACGAGCAGTACTTC. This gives the protein CATSREGGNTYEQYF.

The chain links TRBV4-1 to TRBJ2-3; D unresolved. Between the trimmed V and J ends, which lost 5 bases and 1 base, there was a span of 16 bases. Germline V gene data show CDR1 as MGHRA and CDR2 as YSYEKL. The length of the CDR3 is 16 residues. CDR3 DNA sequence: TGCGCCAGCAGCAGCCCTGGTCCCCGGCGCACAGATACGCAGTATTTT. As protein: CASSSPGPRRTDTQYF.

This clonotype was picked up a small number of times. V gene TRBV4-1 combines with J gene TRBJ2-7; D might be TRBD1 (5 bases). The CDR3 has 14 amino acids. Trimming cost V 0 bases and J 4 bases, with 10 bases left between them. Germline V gene lookup returns CDR1 MGHRA and CDR2 YSYEKL. CDR3 protein: CASSQDPTGYEQYF. CDR3 nucleotide sequence: TGCGCCAGCAGCCAAGACCCTACAGGTTACGAGCAGTACTTC.

This clonotype was observed a handful of times. The chain carries TRBV20-1 and TRBJ2-7; TRBD1 agrees at 8 bases. V shed 2 bases, J shed 6 bases, and the junction held 6 bases outside the gene matches. The CDR3 length is 13 residues. Germline CDR1 DFQATT, CDR2 SNEGSKA (reference sequence). The CDR3 DNA is TGCAGTGCTAGAAACGGACAGGGACGCGAGCAGTACTTC. It specifies CSARNGQGREQYF.

This rearrangement joins TRBV21-1 to TRBJ2-7; the table names TRBD1, a call not compared with the DNA. TRBV21-1 is assigned pseudogene status. The CDR3 extends over 14 amino acids. This CDR3 reads CASSPRTDSHEQYF. The CDR3, as DNA: TGTGCCAGCAGCCCACGGACAGATTCGCACGAGCAGTACTTC.

Only a few counts were recorded for this clonotype. CDR3 DNA sequence: TGTGCCAGCAGCCAAGCTGCGTACACCGGGGAGCTGTTTTTT. Amino acids: CASSQAAYTGELFF. The gene calls are TRBV3-1 and TRBJ2-2; no clear D. This CDR3 contains 14 residues. The germline CDR1 and CDR2 sequences are LGHDT and YNNKEL (reference sequence). Trimming took off 1 base at V and 3 bases at J, with 6 bases between the two ends.

The chain joins TRBV5-1 to TRBJ2-1; D perhaps matches TRBD1 (5 bases). Germline-derived CDR1 and CDR2 are SGHRS and YFSETQ. The CDR3 has 16 amino acids. V was trimmed by 2 bases and J by 5 bases, leaving 17 bases between them. This CDR3 is CASSFQGTRPHNEQFF. The CDR3, as DNA: TGCGCCAGCAGCTTTCAGGGTACCCGCCCCCACAATGAGCAGTTCTTC.

J is TRBJ1-6 and V is TRBV5-6; D call uncertain. Looked up from germline, CDR1 is SGHDT and CDR2 is YYEEEE. Trimming removed 4 bases at V and 13 bases at J, with 18 bases between. The CDR3 is 14 amino acids. The DNA for the CDR3 is TGTGCCAGCAGCCTTCGGACCCTCCGCGGCCCCCTCCACTTT. It yields the protein CASSLRTLRGPLHF.

This clonotype was counted only a few times. V and J are TRBV3-1 and TRBJ2-1; D possibly corresponds to TRBD2 (5 bases). This CDR3 has 17 residues. Trimming pared 4 bases from V and 0 bases from J, leaving 16 bases between. Germline-derived CDR1 and CDR2 are LGHDT and YNNKEL (reference sequence). Here the CDR3 DNA reads TGTGCCAGCAGCCCATACCTCGGAGGTAGCTCCTACAATGAGCAGTTCTTC. It yields the protein CASSPYLGGSSYNEQFF.

The rearrangement links TRBV20-1 to TRBJ1-1, with a possible D match to TRBD1 (5 bases). Germline V CDR1 and CDR2: DFQATT, SNEGSKA (reference sequence). Trimming stripped 4 bases from V and 3 bases from J, with 12 bases between. The CDR3 has 13 amino acids. The CDR3 DNA follows: TGCAGTGCTATCGAGGACACTTACACTGAAGCTTTCTTT. It yields the protein CSAIEDTYTEAFF.

Comments on this clonotype: One base away lies a much larger clone, so this may be a sequencing read error. V is TRBV7-3 and J is TRBJ2-2, with 14 bases fitting TRBD2. The CDR3 covers 19 residues. The germline CDR1 and CDR2 sequences are SGHTA and FQGTGA. The CDR3 DNA is TGTGCCATCAGCTTACTAAGGAGACCCGGGACTAGCGGGAGAGGGGAGCTGTTTTTT. Protein: CAISLLRRPGTSGRGELFF.

V usage is TRBV12-3 or TRBV12-4 and J usage is TRBJ2-5; 10 nucleotides line up with TRBD2. Trimming removed 8 bases from V and 4 bases from J; junction bases left unmatched: 13. The length of the CDR3 is 16 residues. CDR3 protein: CASSPEVAGGLETQYF. The CDR3 DNA is TGTGCCAGCTCCCCAGAGGTAGCGGGAGGTCTAGAGACCCAGTACTTC.

This clonotype was picked up many times. The CDR3 region is CASSPSTSGRREQYF. In DNA, the CDR3 is TGTGCCAGCAGCCCCTCGACTAGCGGGCGTAGGGAGCAGTACTTC. This chain connects TRBV7-8 to TRBJ2-7; TRBD2 matches 10 bases. The V and J ends lost 5 bases and 7 bases, in that order; junction bases with no gene match: 11. CDR3 length equals 15 residues. Germline lookup yields CDR1 SGHVS and CDR2 FQNEAQ.

V usage is TRBV5-1 and J usage is TRBJ1-1, with 10 bases fitting TRBD1. The germline V gene encodes CDR1 SGHRS and CDR2 YFSETQ. V lost 7 bases to trimming and J lost 1 base; unmatched junction nucleotides: 19. The CDR3 totals 19 residues. The CDR3 protein is CASSRKGQGFPPSNTEAFF. CDR3 coding DNA: TGCGCCAGCTCGAGGAAGGGACAGGGGTTTCCACCGTCGAACACTGAAGCTTTCTTT.